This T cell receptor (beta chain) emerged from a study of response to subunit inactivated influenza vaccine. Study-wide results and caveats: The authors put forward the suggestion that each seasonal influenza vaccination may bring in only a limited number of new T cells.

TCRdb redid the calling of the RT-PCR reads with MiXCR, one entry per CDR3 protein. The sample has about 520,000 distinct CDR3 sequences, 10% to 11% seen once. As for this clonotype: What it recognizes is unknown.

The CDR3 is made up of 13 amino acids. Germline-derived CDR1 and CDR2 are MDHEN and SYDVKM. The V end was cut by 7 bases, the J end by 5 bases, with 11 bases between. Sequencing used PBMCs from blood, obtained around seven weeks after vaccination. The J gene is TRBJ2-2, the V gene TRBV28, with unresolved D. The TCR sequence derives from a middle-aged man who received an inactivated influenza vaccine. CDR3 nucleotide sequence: TGTGCCAGCAAGCCCATTTTGACCGGGGAGCTGTTTTTT. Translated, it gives CASKPILTGELFF.